These 4 T cell receptor beta chains share one sample of origin, sequenced in a study of T cells in Graves' hyperthyroidism and ophthalmopathy (dated by TCRdb to about 2019). To prepare the library, multiplex PCR was applied. This sample was sequenced with an Illumina HiSeq 2000. Amplification of TCR beta CDR3 regions was carried out from RNA transcripts. For the first round of RT-PCR on the TCR CDR3, the HTBI primer set was used together with the Qiagen OneStep RT-PCR kit. TCRdb trimmed public reads at Q25 via fastp, called clones via MiXCR and kept in-frame beta chains. When rows share a CDR3 protein, they turn into one entry using the most common DNA and genes. The sample has approximately 600,000 distinct CDR3 sequences on record, around 20% of them singletons. 34% of the sample goes to the ten largest clones. Source material: blood. All receptors derive from a man between 25 and 39 years old with Graves' ophthalmopathy.

This clonotype was seen many times. This chain's CDR3 is CASSIGQSNEAFF. CDR3 sequence (DNA): TGTGCCAGTAGTATAGGACAATCCAATGAAGCTTTCTTT. The genes are TRBV19 and TRBJ1-1; D gene unclear. Germline values: CDR1 LNHDA, CDR2 SQIVND (reference sequence). Trimming cost V 1 base and J 7 bases, with 10 bases left between them. This CDR3 spans 13 amino acids.

The chain has TRBV7-2 and TRBJ2-7; D not certain. This CDR3 spans 15 amino acids. Germline-derived CDR1 and CDR2 are SGHTA and FQGNSA. V was pared by 1 base and J by 4 bases, with 14 bases between. This CDR3 is CASSLGGSLVYEQYF. CDR3 nucleotide sequence: TGTGCCAGCAGCTTAGGCGGCAGTCTGGTTTACGAGCAGTACTTC. The full variable domain, rest sourced from reference TRBV7-2 and TRBJ2-7, is GAGVSQSPSNKVTEKGKDVELRCDPISGHTALYWYRQSLGQGLEFLIYFQGNSAPDKSGLPSDRFSAERTGGSVSTLTIQRTQQEDSAVYLCASSLGGSLVYEQYFGPGTRLTVT.

Only a few counts were recorded for this clonotype. V usage is TRBV7-3 and J usage is TRBJ2-6; 10 bases are a match to TRBD2. V was clipped by 1 base and J by 0 bases; unmatched bases: 6. The CDR3 has 19 residues. Germline CDR1 SGHTA, CDR2 FQGTGA. CDR3 protein: CASSLMGSGRISGANVLTF. The CDR3 coding sequence is TGTGCCAGCAGCTTAATGGGTAGCGGGAGGATCTCTGGGGCCAACGTCCTGACTTTC.

V is TRBV7-9 and J is TRBJ1-1; D unclear. This CDR3 comprises 14 residues. The germline V and J ends were trimmed by 4 bases and 2 bases, with 11 bases remaining between them. Germline V CDR1 and CDR2: SEHNR, FQNEAQ (reference sequence). The DNA for the CDR3 is TGTGCCAGCAGCTCAAAGACACCAAACACTGAAGCTTTCTTT. The encoded protein is CASSSKTPNTEAFF.